The entry below gives a single T cell receptor (beta chain) sequence along with its context. TCRdb itself ran the RACE reads through MiXCR, one entry per CDR3 protein. The table has about 120,000 distinct CDR3 sequences, 13% seen once; the top ten hold approximately 2.6%. The data stem from a study of human T cells and chemical hapten exposure. Specified time point: pre-sensitization, week 0. The sample's treatment: therapeutic diphenylcyclopropenone sensitization with weekly scalp DPC. CDR3 length: 15 amino acids. Losses at the gene ends were 4 bases for V and 1 base for J; bases not matched to a gene: 3. CDR1 is SGHTA, CDR2 FQGNSA, per germline.

V and J are TRBV7-2 and TRBJ2-3, with TRBD2 matching 9 bases. The clonotype originates from a young woman with alopecia areata. Some clones in this sample may be carry-over from other donors' samples. Sequenced here: whole blood, sampled in connection with sensitization to the hapten diphenylcyclopropenone (DPC). CDR3 residues: CASSSERGGTDTQYF. The DNA of the CDR3 is TGTGCCAGCAGCTCTGAGCGGGGGGGCACAGATACGCAGTATTTT. Drawing the rest from reference TRBV7-2 and TRBJ2-3, the complete variable domain is GAGVSQSPSNKVTEKGKDVELRCDPISGHTALYWYRQSLGQGLEFLIYFQGNSAPDKSGLPSDRFSAERTGGSVSTLTIQRTQQEDSAVYLCASSSERGGTDTQYFGPGTRLTVL.